This T cell receptor (beta chain) is from a study of human T cells and chemical hapten exposure. Study background: TCR yield per sample varied, mainly due to pooled library volumes.

This clonotype was picked up many times. Time point reported: healthy volunteer bleed at 2 weeks. Someone pulled total RNA out of unfractionated whole blood. Germline loops: CDR1 DFQATT, CDR2 SNEGSKA (reference sequence). The CDR3 runs 14 residues. V was clipped by 3 bases and J by 0 bases, with 12 bases between them. TCRdb re-called the RACE reads through MiXCR, storing one row per CDR3 protein. The sample carries roughly 130,000 distinct CDR3 sequences, approximately 9.5% recorded once. The clonotype originates from a male donor in good health. Some clones in this sample may be carry-over from other donors' samples. Sequencing input: whole blood. The chain links TRBV20-1 to TRBJ2-7; possible D gene TRBD1, 6 bases. This chain's CDR3 is CSARRQVNSYEQYF. For the CDR3, the DNA is TGCAGTGCTAGGCGACAGGTAAACTCCTACGAGCAGTACTTC.